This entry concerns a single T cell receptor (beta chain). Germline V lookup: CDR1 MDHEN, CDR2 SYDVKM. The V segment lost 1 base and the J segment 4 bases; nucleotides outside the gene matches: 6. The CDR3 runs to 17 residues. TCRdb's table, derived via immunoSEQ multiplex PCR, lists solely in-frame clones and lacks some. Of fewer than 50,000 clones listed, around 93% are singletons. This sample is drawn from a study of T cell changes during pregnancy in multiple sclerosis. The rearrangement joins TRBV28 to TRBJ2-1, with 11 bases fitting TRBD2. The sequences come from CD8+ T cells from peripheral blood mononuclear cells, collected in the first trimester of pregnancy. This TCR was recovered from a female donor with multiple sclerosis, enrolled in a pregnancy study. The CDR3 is CASSLLLAGVGYNEQFF. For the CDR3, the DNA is TGTGCCAGCAGTTTATTACTAGCGGGAGTTGGGTACAATGAGCAGTTCTTC.